Each of the 30 T cell receptor beta chains below was sequenced from the same sample in a study of OX40 agonist ivuxolimab in advanced cancers. Generated by immunoSEQ multiplex PCR, the TCRdb table keeps only in-frame clones and is missing some. The repertoire holds approximately 130,000 clones, with 85% to 95% as singletons. The sample here was CD4+ or CD8+ T cells sorted from blood, taken in a trial of the OX40 agonist ivuxolimab. The source of these receptors is an adult with an advanced solid tumor such as melanoma, head and neck, liver or kidney cancer.

The genes are TRBV7-2 and TRBJ2-1; 11 bases agree with TRBD2. From germline, CDR1 is SGHTA and CDR2 FQGNSA. V shed 3 bases, J shed 4 bases, and the junction held 2 bases outside the gene matches. The CDR3 runs 15 residues. The CDR3 sequence: CASSFGTSGYNEQFF. CDR3 nucleotide sequence: TGTGCCAGCAGCTTCGGGACTAGCGGATACAATGAGCAGTTCTTC.

The genes are TRBV15 and TRBJ2-5; 12 bases are a match to TRBD1. There are 16 residues in the CDR3. Germline V lookup: CDR1 LNHNV, CDR2 YYDKDF (reference sequence). Trimming removed 2 bases from V and 5 bases from J; junction bases left unmatched: 6. CDR3 sequence (DNA): TGTGCCACCAGCAGACGCCGGGACAGGGGGCAGGAGACCCAGTACTTC. The encoded protein is CATSRRRDRGQETQYF.

This chain links TRBV28 with TRBJ2-6; 7 positions agree with TRBD2. CDR3 length: 17 residues. The germline V gene encodes CDR1 MDHEN and CDR2 SYDVKM. V dropped 8 bases and J dropped 0; count of bases not matched to a gene: 10. The DNA for the CDR3 is TGTGCCAGCCGGCCGGGAGGCGGATTCTCTGGGGCCAACGTCCTGACTTTC. It translates to CASRPGGGFSGANVLTF.

This chain uses TRBV5-6 with TRBJ2-4; D is unresolved. V lost 4 bases and J 0 bases, leaving 14 bases between the germline ends. Germline V gene data show CDR1 as SGHDT and CDR2 as YYEEEE. The CDR3 runs 16 residues. The CDR3 bases are TGTGCCAGCAGCGAACCAGGCCCCCTAGCCAAAAACATTCAGTACTTC. Its protein is CASSEPGPLAKNIQYF.

This clone was seen just once. This chain connects TRBV6-5 to TRBJ2-7, with TRBD2 as a possible D gene (5 bases). Germline CDR1 is MNHEY and CDR2 is SVGAGI. The CDR3 has 13 residues. Trimming removed 8 bases from V and 1 base from J, with 12 bases in between. In DNA form, the CDR3 reads TGTGCCAGCTCTTACGGGGTTTCCTACGAGCAGTACTTC. Its translation: CASSYGVSYEQYF.

The J gene is TRBJ2-7, the V gene TRBV6-1; 12 positions match TRBD2. The CDR3 runs to 15 residues. J gave up 3 bases and V 6 bases, and 6 bases lay outside the gene matches. Per germline, CDR1 MNHNS and CDR2 SASEGT. CDR3 DNA: TGTGCCAGCAGACCCTCGACTAGCGGGAGCTACGAGCAGTACTTC. Its translation is CASRPSTSGSYEQYF.

V usage is TRBV5-4 and J usage is TRBJ1-4, with unresolved D. Trimming took 5 bases from V and 5 from J, leaving 10 bases between them. The CDR3 spans 13 residues. The V gene's germline CDR1 is SGHNT and CDR2 YYREEE (reference sequence). In nucleotides, the CDR3 is TGTGCCAGCAGTACAGCTTTCAATGAAAAACTGTTTTTT. Translation: CASSTAFNEKLFF. The whole variable domain, filled in from reference TRBV5-4 and TRBJ1-4, reads ETGVTQSPTHLIKTRGQQVTLRCSSQSGHNTVSWYQQALGQGPQFIFQYYREEENGRGNFPPRFSGLQFPNYSSELNVNALELDDSALYLCASSTAFNEKLFFGSGTQLSVL.

V gene TRBV5-4 combines with J gene TRBJ2-6, with a tentative D call TRBD1 (6 bases). The CDR3 spans 15 residues. V was clipped by 1 base and J by 2 bases, with 7 bases between them. In germline, CDR1 is SGHNT, CDR2 YYREEE (reference sequence). The CDR3 reads CASSLTGPGANVLTF. CDR3 DNA: TGTGCCAGCAGCTTGACAGGGCCTGGGGCCAACGTCCTGACTTTC.

The J gene is TRBJ2-6, the V gene TRBV5-8, with a possible D match to TRBD1 (6 bases). V lost 2 bases and J 3 bases, leaving 15 bases between the germline ends. Germline-derived CDR1 and CDR2 are SGHTS and YDEGEE. The CDR3 sequence is 17 residues long. The CDR3 sequence is CASSFTMQGYGANVLTF. The DNA for the CDR3 is TGTGCCAGCAGCTTCACCATGCAGGGGTATGGGGCCAACGTCCTGACTTTC.

The V and J genes are TRBV9 and TRBJ1-2; 8 bases line up with TRBD1. The CDR3 spans 15 residues. The V segment lost 0 bases and the J segment 7 bases; nucleotides outside the gene matches: 8. Germline CDR1 SGDLS, CDR2 YYNGEE. This CDR3 reads CASSVDPGGSRGYTF. For the CDR3, the DNA is TGTGCCAGCAGCGTAGATCCAGGGGGCTCCCGTGGCTACACCTTC.

The V gene is TRBV25-1, the J gene TRBJ2-7, with 7 nucleotides matching TRBD1. The ends lost 4 bases at V and 0 bases at J; junction bases unmatched: 3. This CDR3 region has 14 residues. Germline CDR1 reads MGHDK; CDR2 reads SYGVNS. The CDR3 DNA sequence: TGTGCCAGCAGTGTTAGGGACAGCTCCTACGAGCAGTACTTC. As protein: CASSVRDSSYEQYF.

This chain uses TRBV9 with TRBJ2-3; 10 bases agree with TRBD2. CDR3 length equals 16 residues. With V trimmed by 0 bases and J by 5 bases, 6 bases remained unmatched. Germline V lookup: CDR1 SGDLS, CDR2 YYNGEE. The CDR3 sequence: CASSVASGGAGDTQYF. CDR3 DNA: TGTGCCAGCAGCGTAGCCAGCGGGGGGGCCGGAGATACGCAGTATTTT.

The count of this clone is one. V and J are TRBV5-4 and TRBJ1-2; 7 bases map to TRBD1. The V segment lost 4 bases and the J segment 4 bases; nucleotides outside the gene matches: 7. Germline V gene lookup returns CDR1 SGHNT and CDR2 YYREEE (reference sequence). This CDR3 spans 14 amino acids. This chain's CDR3 is CASSPGGTAYGYTF. Here the CDR3 DNA reads TGTGCCAGCAGCCCCGGAGGGACAGCCTATGGCTACACCTTC. Supplemented by reference TRBV5-4 and TRBJ1-2, the full variable domain reads ETGVTQSPTHLIKTRGQQVTLRCSSQSGHNTVSWYQQALGQGPQFIFQYYREEENGRGNFPPRFSGLQFPNYSSELNVNALELDDSALYLCASSPGGTAYGYTFGSGTRLTVV.

The chain joins TRBV10-3 to TRBJ1-2; 11 bases line up with TRBD1. Germline trimming cut 8 bases from V and 3 bases from J; bases unmatched to any gene: 14. The CDR3 contains 17 residues. Germline loops: CDR1 ENHRY, CDR2 SYGVKD. The CDR3 DNA is TGTGCCATCCGGGCACCGGGACAGGGGGGCGGACACTATGGCTACACCTTC. It codes for CAIRAPGQGGGHYGYTF.

The V call is TRBV4-3, the J call TRBJ1-1, with D tentatively TRBD1 (5 bases). The CDR3 runs 17 residues. Deletions cut 0 bases from V and 0 bases from J, with 14 bases between. Germline V gene data show CDR1 as LGHNA and CDR2 as YSLEER. The CDR3 sequence is CASSQDTRGRLNTEAFF. For the CDR3, the DNA is TGCGCCAGCAGCCAAGATACGCGGGGGAGATTGAACACTGAAGCTTTCTTT.

This chain uses TRBV19 with TRBJ2-1, with 8 bases fitting TRBD1. V gave up 5 bases and J gave up 9 bases; unmatched junction bases: 9. Germline CDR1 is LNHDA and CDR2 is SQIVND (reference sequence). The CDR3 covers 14 residues. CDR3 DNA: TGTGCCAGTAGTTCCGGACAGGGTAACGCTGAGCAGTTCTTC. It encodes CASSSGQGNAEQFF.

This chain connects TRBV5-4 to TRBJ2-4; D gene uncertain. The CDR3 is 13 amino acids. The ends were cut back, 4 bases at V and 3 bases at J, with 8 bases in the middle. Germline values: CDR1 SGHNT, CDR2 YYREEE (reference sequence). This chain's CDR3 is CASSHRDKNIQYF. The DNA for the CDR3 is TGTGCCAGCAGCCATCGTGACAAAAACATTCAGTACTTC.

Comments on this clone: This CDR3 is also generated by other DNA sequences in the sample. The CDR3: CASSQTGDYGYTF. The CDR3 nucleotides read TGTGCCAGCTCACAAACAGGGGACTATGGCTACACCTTC. The J gene is TRBJ1-2, the V gene TRBV18, with 7 bases that match TRBD1. Losses at the gene ends were 4 bases for V and 3 bases for J; bases not matched to a gene: 2. Germline-derived CDR1 and CDR2 are KGHSH and LQKENI. This CDR3 spans 13 amino acids.

The CDR3 is CASSLGQGLYGYTF. For the CDR3, the DNA is TGTGCCAGCAGCTTAGGACAGGGGCTCTATGGCTACACCTTC. The rearrangement uses TRBV7-2 and TRBJ1-2, with 8 positions matching TRBD1. V dropped 1 base and J dropped 4; count of bases not matched to a gene: 2. The CDR3 is 14 amino acids. Per the germline V gene, CDR1 is SGHTA and CDR2 is FQGNSA.

This chain links TRBV5-1 with TRBJ2-5; the D gene could be TRBD1 or TRBD2 (5 bases each). The ends were cut back, 4 bases at V and 1 base at J, with 17 bases in the middle. The CDR3 sequence is 16 residues long. In germline, CDR1 is SGHRS, CDR2 YFSETQ. CDR3: CASSGGVVTSQETQYF. The CDR3 DNA is TGCGCCAGCAGCGGGGGAGTGGTGACTTCCCAAGAGACCCAGTACTTC.

This rearrangement joins TRBV7-2 to TRBJ1-4; perhaps TRBD1 as D (6 bases). There are 15 residues in the CDR3. Trimming took off 1 base at V and 6 bases at J, with 12 bases between the two ends. Germline V lookup: CDR1 SGHTA, CDR2 FQGNSA. This CDR3 is CASSLEQGQHEKLFF. Written as DNA, the CDR3 is TGTGCCAGCAGCTTAGAGCAGGGGCAGCATGAAAAACTGTTTTTT.

This sequence joins TRBV2 and TRBJ1-3; perhaps TRBD1 as D (5 bases). The CDR3 sequence is 13 residues long. Per germline, CDR1 SNHLY and CDR2 FYNNEI. Trimming removed 5 bases at V and 4 bases at J, with 9 bases between. The CDR3 nucleotides are TGTGCCAGCAGTTCTGGGGGAGGAAACACCATATATTTT. Amino acids: CASSSGGGNTIYF.

This clone appeared a single time. The DNA for the CDR3 is TGTGCCAGCAGTTTGCCAGGGGGGAAGACTGAAGCTTTCTTT. It translates to CASSLPGGKTEAFF. The gene calls are TRBV28 and TRBJ1-1; 7 nucleotides align to TRBD1. This CDR3 is built from 14 residues. CDR1 and CDR2 from the germline V gene are MDHEN and SYDVKM. V lost 3 bases and J lost 5; bases outside the gene matches: 6.

The chain uses TRBV6-6 and TRBJ2-5; D is uncertain. CDR3 size: 12 residues. V gave up 10 bases and J gave up 7 bases, with 16 bases separating them. CDR1 is MNHNY, CDR2 SVGAGI, per germline (reference sequence). The CDR3 bases are TGTGCCACCCACTCCGGGCCCGGGACCCAGTACTTC. The encoded protein is CATHSGPGTQYF.

This chain links TRBV5-1 with TRBJ2-1; no clear D gene. Germline V gene sequence: CDR1 SGHRS, CDR2 YFSETQ. V was cut by 0 bases and J by 9 bases, with 4 bases left in between. CDR3 size: 11 residues. CDR3 sequence reads: CASSLGGEQFF. The CDR3 region has the DNA TGCGCCAGCAGCTTGGGGGGTGAGCAGTTCTTC.

This sequence joins TRBV5-1 and TRBJ2-5, with TRBD2 identical over 9 bases. Germline CDR1 reads SGHRS; CDR2 reads YFSETQ. Trimming took 2 bases from V and 0 from J; bases not matched to a gene: 11. There are 18 residues in the CDR3. CDR3: CASSLTRAGGGHQETQYF. For the CDR3, the DNA is TGCGCCAGCAGCTTAACCCGGGCGGGAGGGGGTCACCAAGAGACCCAGTACTTC.

This clone was counted a single time. The chain has TRBV5-4 and TRBJ1-2; the match to TRBD1 covers 7 bases. The CDR3 is 13 residues long. J lost 6 bases, V lost 1 base, and 3 bases had no gene match. Germline V gives CDR1 SGHNT, CDR2 YYREEE (reference sequence). CDR3 sequence: CASSLRGRNGYTF. The CDR3 bases are TGTGCCAGCAGCTTGAGGGGGCGGAATGGCTACACCTTC.

V and J are TRBV6-5 and TRBJ2-1; 14 positions match TRBD2. This CDR3 spans 15 amino acids. The junction had 2 bases not matched to a gene; V was cut back by 4 bases and J by 6 bases. CDR1 is MNHEY, CDR2 SVGAGI, per germline. The CDR3: CASSSTSGRANEQFF. The CDR3 nucleotides are TGTGCCAGCAGTTCGACTAGCGGGAGGGCCAATGAGCAGTTCTTC.

This chain joins TRBV15 and TRBJ2-5; D might be TRBD1 or TRBD2, each matching 6 bases. V dropped 5 bases and J dropped 6 bases, with 22 bases sitting between them. The CDR3 runs 16 residues. Germline V gives CDR1 LNHNV, CDR2 YYDKDF (reference sequence). The CDR3 bases are TGTGCCACCAGCCCCCGGGGCGGGACACCCCCAAAGACCCAGTACTTC. Protein: CATSPRGGTPPKTQYF.

This chain joins TRBV9 and TRBJ1-5, with D possibly being TRBD1 (5 bases). The CDR3 runs 13 residues. The V gene's germline CDR1 is SGDLS and CDR2 YYNGEE. The V end lost 2 bases, the J end lost 9 bases, and 12 bases lay between the germline ends. CDR3 sequence: CASSVRQGGPQHF. The CDR3 DNA is TGTGCCAGCAGCGTCCGCCAGGGAGGGCCCCAGCATTTT. The full variable domain, rest sourced from reference TRBV9 and TRBJ1-5, is DSGVTQTPKHLITATGQRVTLRCSPRSGDLSVYWYQQSLDQGLQFLIQYYNGEERAKGNILERFSAQQFPDLHSELNLSSLELGDSALYFCASSVRQGGPQHFGDGTRLSIL.